Below, 22 T cell receptor beta chains from the same sample are listed, as sequenced in a study of blood T cell repertoires in COVID-19. The method was immunoSEQ multiplex PCR; TCRdb's version includes in-frame clones alone and lacks a portion of them. The data hold around 140,000 clones, with 76% observed a single time. The sample consisted of peripheral blood. The receptors originated from a woman at least 80 years old with active or convalescent COVID-19.

V is TRBV9 and J is TRBJ2-1; 7 positions match TRBD1. This CDR3 comprises 15 residues. J lost 5 bases, V lost 4 bases, and 9 bases had no gene match. Looked up from germline, CDR1 is SGDLS and CDR2 is YYNGEE. CDR3 sequence reads: CASSKRQGADNEQFF. DNA for the CDR3: TGTGCCAGCAGCAAACGACAGGGAGCCGACAATGAGCAGTTCTTC.

V and J are TRBV18 and TRBJ2-5; a weak D match, TRBD1 (6 bases). The CDR3 has 15 amino acids. Looked up from germline, CDR1 is KGHSH and CDR2 is LQKENI. The V gene lost 0 bases and the J gene lost 4 bases, with 12 bases spanning the gap. CDR3 coding DNA: TGTGCCAGCTCACCACCGAACAGGGTTGGAGAGACCCAGTACTTC. It translates to CASSPPNRVGETQYF.

This chain connects TRBV5-8 to TRBJ1-5, with a weak D call TRBD1 (6 bases). The CDR3 consists of 15 residues. Trimming left V 6 bases short and J 1 base short, with 14 bases between. The germline V gene encodes CDR1 SGHTS and CDR2 YDEGEE. CDR3: CASTKRGGSNQPQHF. The DNA of the CDR3 is TGTGCCAGCACCAAAAGGGGGGGGAGCAATCAGCCCCAGCATTTT.

This clone has more than one count but fewer than ten. The CDR3 region has the DNA TGCGCCAGCAGTGATTTATCGGACGGGGTTTGGGAGCAGTACTTC. Its translation is CASSDLSDGVWEQYF. The chain couples TRBV10-1 to TRBJ2-7, with D maybe TRBD2 (5 bases). The CDR3 loop spans 15 amino acids. Between the trimmed V and J ends, which lost 3 bases and 7 bases, there was a span of 19 bases. Germline V gene lookup returns CDR1 WNHNN and CDR2 SYGVQD (reference sequence).

The chain joins TRBV6-5 to TRBJ1-1; D is perhaps TRBD1 (6 bases). This CDR3 comprises 11 residues. Looked up from germline, CDR1 is MNHEY and CDR2 is SVGAGI. V was cut by 5 bases and J by 9 bases, with 10 bases left in between. The CDR3 region is CASSNTGKAFF. CDR3 nucleotides: TGTGCCAGCAGTAATACAGGGAAAGCTTTCTTT.

This chain uses TRBV4-2 with TRBJ1-5; no definite D call. CDR1 and CDR2 from the germline V gene are LGHNA and YNFKEQ. Deletions cut 1 base from V and 5 bases from J, with 12 bases between. CDR3 length: 15 amino acids. The CDR3 region is CASSQGRGDDQPQHF. The CDR3 region has the DNA TGTGCCAGCAGCCAAGGTCGCGGGGATGATCAGCCCCAGCATTTT.

This chain uses TRBV9 with TRBJ2-3, with 8 nucleotides matching TRBD2. CDR3 length equals 18 residues. Unmatched junction bases numbered 9, after V lost 0 bases and J lost 0 bases. Germline CDR1 SGDLS, CDR2 YYNGEE. As DNA, the CDR3 is TGTGCCAGCAGCGTAGGGCGGGGGGCCGGTGCTAGCACAGATACGCAGTATTTT. Translation gives CASSVGRGAGASTDTQYF.

The CDR3 nucleotides read TGCGCCAGCAGCTTTGGCGGGGGCAGCACAGATACGCAGTATTTT. The encoded protein is CASSFGGGSTDTQYF. This sequence joins TRBV5-1 and TRBJ2-3; TRBD2 might be the D (7 bases). The CDR3 has 15 amino acids. CDR1 and CDR2 (germline): SGHRS, YFSETQ. Between the trimmed V and J ends, which lost 2 bases and 0 bases, there was a span of 10 bases.

V and J are TRBV7-2 and TRBJ1-5; 7 bases are a match to TRBD1. The CDR3 totals 16 residues. V lost 5 bases and J lost 6; bases outside the gene matches: 13. Germline CDR1 SGHTA, CDR2 FQGNSA. For the CDR3, the DNA is TGTGCCAGCAGCCCGAAAGGGACAGCCGGGGGTCAGCCCCAGCATTTT. Translating it yields CASSPKGTAGGQPQHF.

The chain has TRBV28 and TRBJ1-1; 12 bases agree with TRBD1. The junction had 6 bases not matched to a gene; V was cut back by 4 bases and J by 3 bases. CDR3 size: 16 residues. Looked up from germline, CDR1 is MDHEN and CDR2 is SYDVKM. The CDR3 region has the DNA TGTGCCAGCAGTTCGATATGGGACAGGGGGCACACTGAAGCTTTCTTT. This encodes CASSSIWDRGHTEAFF.

The chain links TRBV27 to TRBJ1-1; 8 nucleotides align to TRBD1. Germline V gene data show CDR1 as MNHEY and CDR2 as SMNVEV (reference sequence). The CDR3 loop spans 15 amino acids. Trimming cost V 8 bases and J 0 bases; bases outside gene matches: 8. For the CDR3, the DNA is TGTGCCAGCTGTACAGGGGGGCTCATGAACACTGAAGCTTTCTTT. Translating gives CASCTGGLMNTEAFF.

The chain joins TRBV12-5 to TRBJ2-2; TRBD1 is a possible D gene (6 bases). V dropped 6 bases and J dropped 2 bases, with 10 bases sitting between them. This CDR3 comprises 14 residues. Germline CDR1 is LGHNT and CDR2 is FRNRAP. The CDR3 region is CASGPGQNTGELFF. The CDR3 region has the DNA TGTGCTAGTGGGCCGGGACAAAACACCGGGGAGCTGTTTTTT.

The V call is TRBV18, the J call TRBJ2-3; 15 nucleotides align to TRBD2. Germline V gives CDR1 KGHSH, CDR2 LQKENI. CDR3 length: 15 residues. Trimming removed 6 bases from V and 3 bases from J; junction bases left unmatched: 1. Here the CDR3 DNA reads TGTGCCAGCTCCGGACTAGCGGGGGGGACAGATACGCAGTATTTT. Translated, it gives CASSGLAGGTDTQYF.

This rearrangement joins TRBV4-2 to TRBJ1-5, with a tentative D call TRBD1 (5 bases). Germline V gene lookup returns CDR1 LGHNA and CDR2 YNFKEQ. This CDR3 region has 17 residues. The ends were cut back, 0 bases at V and 2 bases at J, with 14 bases in the middle. The CDR3 bases are TGTGCCAGCAGCCAAGAGTTGGGGGGATCAGGCAATCAGCCCCAGCATTTT. This gives the protein CASSQELGGSGNQPQHF.

The V and J genes are TRBV6-6 and TRBJ2-7; 9 positions match TRBD2. The V segment lost 5 bases and the J segment 0 bases; nucleotides outside the gene matches: 5. Germline V CDR1 and CDR2: MNHNY, SVGAGI (reference sequence). This CDR3 contains 15 residues. The CDR3 DNA reads TGTGCCAGCAGTCTTACTAGCGGGCCCTCCTACGAGCAGTACTTC. Translating gives CASSLTSGPSYEQYF.

The rearrangement joins TRBV7-9 to TRBJ1-1; D not resolved. V was pared by 1 base and J by 0 bases, with 9 bases between. The V gene's germline CDR1 is SEHNR and CDR2 FQNEAQ (reference sequence). The CDR3 is made up of 15 amino acids. CDR3 loop: CASSLGGRVNTEAFF. The DNA of the CDR3 is TGTGCCAGCAGCTTAGGCGGAAGAGTGAACACTGAAGCTTTCTTT. Supplemented by reference TRBV7-9 and TRBJ1-1, the full variable domain reads DTGVSQNPRHKITKRGQNVTFRCDPISEHNRLYWYRQTLGQGPEFLTYFQNEAQLEKSRLLSDRFSAERPKGSFSTLEIQRTEQGDSAMYLCASSLGGRVNTEAFFGQGTRLTVV.

A few counts support this clone. This chain uses TRBV6-2 or TRBV6-3 with TRBJ2-7; TRBD2 aligns across 7 bases. The germline V gene has CDR1 MNHEY and CDR2 SVGEGT. This CDR3 is 14 amino acids long. Losses at the gene ends were 4 bases for V and 4 bases for J; bases not matched to a gene: 7. The CDR3 DNA reads TGTGCCAGCAGTTCCTCGGGGGGATTGTACGAGCAGTACTTC. Protein sequence: CASSSSGGLYEQYF.

With respect to this clone: A much more abundant neighbour one base away suggests this may be a read error. Other DNA sequences in this specimen translate into the identical CDR3. J is TRBJ1-6 and V is TRBV5-1; 7 bases are a match to TRBD1. V shed 0 bases and J 7 bases; nucleotides not matched to a gene: 1. Germline CDR1 and CDR2: SGHRS and YFSETQ. This CDR3 has 14 residues. The CDR3 DNA sequence: TGCGCCAGCAGCTTGGGACAGGGAAATTCACCCCTCCACTTT. Translation gives CASSLGQGNSPLHF.

This chain uses TRBV9 with TRBJ1-5; TRBD1 matches 7 bases. CDR3 size: 17 residues. Germline CDR1 SGDLS, CDR2 YYNGEE. V was pared by 0 bases and J by 0 bases, with 6 bases of the junction left unmatched. CDR3 sequence reads: CASSVGPGGNSNQPQHF. CDR3 nucleotide sequence: TGTGCCAGCAGCGTAGGTCCAGGGGGAAATAGCAATCAGCCCCAGCATTTT.

The chain links TRBV5-1 to TRBJ2-2; D gene uncertain. This CDR3 contains 13 residues. V lost 4 bases and J lost 1, with 5 bases in between. The germline V gene has CDR1 SGHRS and CDR2 YFSETQ. As DNA, the CDR3 is TGCGCCAGCAGCCTTAGGAACACCGGGGAGCTGTTTTTT. This encodes CASSLRNTGELFF.

The rearrangement links TRBV5-1 to TRBJ2-5, with D perhaps matching TRBD1 (6 bases). The CDR3 extends over 15 amino acids. The germline V and J ends were trimmed by 0 bases and 1 base, with 10 bases remaining between them. Germline CDR1 reads SGHRS; CDR2 reads YFSETQ. CDR3 in DNA: TGCGCCAGCAGCTTGGTCGGACAGCTCCAAGAGACCCAGTACTTC. Translating gives CASSLVGQLQETQYF.

The V gene is TRBV3-1 (or the pseudogene TRBV3-2), the J gene TRBJ1-5, with TRBD1 matching over 7 bases. The CDR3 consists of 16 residues. Trimming cost V 0 bases and J 9 bases; bases outside gene matches: 11. Germline V gives CDR1 LGHDT, CDR2 YNNKEL (reference sequence). For the CDR3, the DNA is TGTGCCAGCAGCCAAGACAAAGGGACAGTTCCCGGGCCCCAGCATTTT. Translation: CASSQDKGTVPGPQHF.